This passage covers 14 T cell receptor beta chains from one sample sequenced in a study of T cells in Graves' hyperthyroidism and ophthalmopathy (dated by TCRdb to between 2018 and 2020). The library was produced with multiplex PCR. The sequencer was an Illumina HiSeq 2000. TCR beta CDR3 regions were amplified from RNA transcripts. The first round of RT-PCR for the TCR CDR3 was performed with the HTBI primer set and the Qiagen OneStep RT-PCR kit. In-frame beta chains were kept once TCRdb had trimmed the public reads at Q25 with fastp and called clones with MiXCR. CDR3 protein sequences are deduplicated, and each keeps its most common genes and DNA. The sample table records a few hundred thousand distinct CDR3 sequences; 15% to 18% of these occur just once. The leading ten clones occupy about a quarter of the sample. Sequencing was performed on blood. The receptors derive from a woman in her late teens or twenties with Graves' hyperthyroidism that later progressed to Graves' ophthalmopathy.

Ten or more counts support this clonotype. The V call is TRBV11-2, the J call TRBJ1-1; tentative D call: TRBD1 (6 bases). The CDR3 length is 14 residues. CDR1 is SGHAT, CDR2 FQNNGV, per germline. Trimming cost V 7 bases and J 5 bases, with 17 bases left between them. Here the CDR3 reads CASTQGGVATEAFF. CDR3 sequence (DNA): TGTGCCAGCACCCAAGGGGGGGTGGCGACTGAAGCTTTCTTT.

This clonotype was observed at least ten times. The chain uses TRBV5-6 and TRBJ1-1; perhaps TRBD1 as D (5 bases). Germline V gene lookup returns CDR1 SGHDT and CDR2 YYEEEE. This CDR3 has 11 residues. V shed 6 bases and J shed 5 bases, with 8 bases lying between them. CDR3 nucleotides: TGTGCCAGCATCCGGGGGACTGAAGCTTTCTTT. Its protein product is CASIRGTEAFF.

Ten or more counts support this clonotype. V gene TRBV6-2 or TRBV6-3 combines with J gene TRBJ1-1, with 11 positions matching TRBD1. This CDR3 is 14 amino acids long. With V trimmed by 7 bases and J by 6 bases, 7 bases remained unmatched. The germline CDR1 and CDR2 sequences are MNHEY and SVGEGT. This CDR3 reads CASIRDRGAAEAFF. For the CDR3, the DNA is TGTGCCAGCATTCGGGACAGGGGGGCGGCTGAAGCTTTCTTT.

This clonotype was seen many times. The rearrangement uses TRBV7-9 and TRBJ2-5, with 9 bases aligning to TRBD1. Germline CDR1 SEHNR, CDR2 FQNEAQ (reference sequence). Trimming cost V 4 bases and J 5 bases; bases outside gene matches: 11. This CDR3 is built from 16 residues. The CDR3, as DNA: TGTGCCAGCAGCTCCCTGGGACAGGGATTAGGCGAGACCCAGTACTTC. Its protein product is CASSSLGQGLGETQYF.

This clonotype was seen many times. The chain has TRBV7-9 and TRBJ1-1; D uncertain. The CDR3 extends over 13 amino acids. Germline V lookup: CDR1 SEHNR, CDR2 FQNEAQ (reference sequence). V lost 4 bases and J 5 bases, leaving 11 bases between the germline ends. The chain's CDR3 is CASSYLEGTEAFF. For the CDR3, the DNA is TGTGCCAGCAGCTACTTAGAGGGAACTGAAGCTTTCTTT.

The genes are TRBV7-2 and TRBJ1-1; TRBD1 agrees at 8 bases. The CDR3 totals 16 residues. Germline trimming cut 6 bases from V and 0 bases from J; bases unmatched to any gene: 9. Per germline, CDR1 SGHTA and CDR2 FQGNSA. The CDR3 sequence: CASRAGGATMNTEAFF. CDR3 bases: TGTGCCAGCAGGGCAGGGGGCGCCACGATGAACACTGAAGCTTTCTTT.

This clonotype was recorded many times. The rearrangement uses TRBV5-6 and TRBJ1-1; 9 nucleotides line up with TRBD1. Germline values: CDR1 SGHDT, CDR2 YYEEEE. Trimming at V came to 3 bases and at J to 6 bases, leaving 9 bases not matched to a gene. This CDR3 region has 15 residues. CDR3 sequence: CASSSGTGFVAEAFF. For the CDR3, the DNA is TGTGCCAGCAGCTCCGGGACAGGGTTTGTCGCTGAAGCTTTCTTT.

This chain uses TRBV7-2 with TRBJ2-1; D gene ambiguous. Germline V CDR1 and CDR2: SGHTA, FQGNSA. The CDR3 runs to 16 residues. V was cut by 2 bases and J by 4 bases, with 15 bases left in between. CDR3 coding DNA: TGTGCCAGCAGCTTACGCGAGCGACGCCTTTACAATGAGCAGTTCTTC. Protein product: CASSLRERRLYNEQFF.

The table lists this clonotype with many counts. The rearrangement uses TRBV28 and TRBJ1-2, with 7 bases that match TRBD1. V shed 6 bases and J 7 bases; nucleotides not matched to a gene: 5. CDR1 MDHEN and CDR2 SYDVKM come from the germline V gene. This CDR3 comprises 12 residues. The CDR3 coding sequence is TGTGCCAGCAGAGAAGGGGGCGTTGGCTACACCTTC. The encoded protein is CASREGGVGYTF.

This clonotype was seen many times. The rearrangement uses TRBV2 and TRBJ1-2; D is possibly TRBD1 (5 bases). This CDR3 comprises 15 residues. Between the trimmed V and J ends, which lost 7 bases and 0 bases, there was a span of 15 bases. Germline CDR1 is SNHLY and CDR2 is FYNNEI. The CDR3 DNA follows: TGTGCCAGCACTCGACAGAGACAGACTAACTATGGCTACACCTTC. Its protein is CASTRQRQTNYGYTF.

There are a few counts of this clonotype. This chain links TRBV28 with TRBJ2-7; D perhaps matches TRBD2 (5 bases). Deletions cut 6 bases from V and 4 bases from J, with 16 bases between. Germline V CDR1 and CDR2: MDHEN, SYDVKM. The CDR3 is 14 residues long. The CDR3 here is CASRDGLPYYEQYF. The DNA for the CDR3 is TGTGCCAGCAGGGACGGACTGCCTTATTACGAGCAGTACTTC.

This clonotype showed up just a few times. The rearrangement joins TRBV7-9 to TRBJ1-2; D gene uncertain. V was pared by 1 base and J by 0 bases, with 12 bases between. The CDR3 loop spans 16 amino acids. Germline V CDR1 and CDR2: SEHNR, FQNEAQ (reference sequence). Here the CDR3 reads CASSLGTGITNYGYTF. CDR3 in DNA: TGTGCCAGCAGCTTAGGGACGGGGATCACTAACTATGGCTACACCTTC.

This clonotype was found many times. This chain joins TRBV2 and TRBJ2-1, with 8 bases lining up with TRBD2. Unmatched junction bases numbered 6, after V lost 7 bases and J lost 1 base. Per the germline V gene, CDR1 is SNHLY and CDR2 is FYNNEI. This CDR3 comprises 15 residues. The CDR3 DNA reads TGTGCCAGCACTGATAGCGGGACGTCCTACAATGAGCAGTTCTTC. Protein product: CASTDSGTSYNEQFF.

This clonotype was counted only a few times. J is TRBJ2-7 and V is TRBV20-1; 8 nucleotides agree with TRBD2. Germline loops: CDR1 DFQATT, CDR2 SNEGSKA (reference sequence). The CDR3 spans 12 residues. This CDR3 reads CRPGLGINEQYF. CDR3 DNA: TGCAGACCGGGACTAGGGATAAACGAGCAGTACTTC.